This T cell receptor (beta chain) was identified in a study of OX40 agonist ivuxolimab in advanced cancers. Study-wide results and limits: By week 6 at 0.1 to 3.0 mg/kg, blood CD4+ and CD8+ T cells had expanded clonally.

As to this clone: What it binds is unknown.

Cycle 7 day 1, cycle 4 day 1, and baseline were the timepoints at which blood was sampled. This table comes from immunoSEQ multiplex PCR, and its TCRdb copy is limited to in-frame clones, with some not included. The sample has around 80,000 clones, more than 85% seen once. The receptor's source is an adult with an advanced solid tumor such as melanoma, head and neck, liver or kidney cancer. The sample was CD4+ or CD8+ T cells sorted from blood, taken in a trial of the OX40 agonist ivuxolimab.

In DNA form, the CDR3 reads TGTGCCAGCAGTCCAGCAGATAGCAATCAGCCCCAGCATTTT. This encodes CASSPADSNQPQHF. The chain has TRBV28 and TRBJ1-5; D gene unclear. In germline, CDR1 is MDHEN, CDR2 SYDVKM. The germline V and J ends were trimmed by 5 bases and 0 bases, with 8 bases remaining between them. CDR3 length: 14 residues.